The entry below describes one T cell receptor beta chain. Clones were sequenced by immunoSEQ multiplex PCR, and TCRdb holds only the in-frame ones, with some missing. The table includes 300,000 to 400,000 clones, around 87% detected once. Stated treatment: over 15 received Ad26.COV2.S at low or high dose, single or two shots; about 5 received placebo; per-sample allocation not given. Each sample was drawn 63 days after the first injection (of vaccine or placebo). The data derive from a study of Ad26.COV2.S vaccination and SARS-CoV-2 variants. Study overall: Ad26.COV2.S, an intramuscular injection, was given once or twice 56 days apart.

Trimming removed 5 bases from V and 2 bases from J, with 16 bases in between. Looked up from germline, CDR1 is SGHTA and CDR2 is FQGTGA. This CDR3 region has 15 residues. The source is a person between 18 and 65 years old who received the Ad26.COV2.S COVID-19 vaccine or a placebo. The source was peripheral blood, collected in a trial of Ad26.COV2.S vaccine versus placebo. V usage is TRBV7-3 and J usage is TRBJ2-7, with D tentatively TRBD1 (6 bases). CDR3 protein: CASSQQSGHTYEQYF. The DNA of the CDR3 is TGTGCCAGCAGCCAGCAGTCGGGACATACCTACGAGCAGTACTTC.